These 5 T cell receptor beta chains were sequenced from one sample in a study of radiotherapy plus CTLA-4 blockade in lung cancer. Method: immunoSEQ multiplex PCR; TCRdb's copy keeps in-frame clones and lacks some. The table records about 45,000 clones, approximately 67% of them present only once. This sample comprised peripheral blood, obtained from a patient treated with radiotherapy plus ipilimumab. Every receptor here comes from a human donor with non-small cell lung cancer who had a partial response to radiotherapy plus ipilimumab.

This chain joins TRBV19 and TRBJ2-3; D is unresolved. The CDR3 has 13 amino acids. CDR1 and CDR2 from the germline V gene are LNHDA and SQIVND (reference sequence). For the CDR3, the DNA is TGTGCTACGGAGAGTGGCCCCACAGATACGCAGTATTTT. Residues: CATESGPTDTQYF.

The CDR3 region is CASSITRSYEQYF. The CDR3 nucleotides are TGTGCCAGTAGTATCACGCGCTCCTACGAGCAGTACTTC. The chain couples TRBV19 to TRBJ2-7; D is undetermined. The CDR3 covers 13 residues. The V gene lost 3 bases and the J gene lost 0 bases, with 6 bases spanning the gap. Germline lookup yields CDR1 LNHDA and CDR2 SQIVND (reference sequence).

The genes are TRBV4-2 and TRBJ2-7, with a possible D match to TRBD2 (7 bases). CDR1 is LGHNA, CDR2 YNFKEQ, per germline. There are 14 residues in the CDR3. The V end was cut by 4 bases, the J end by 2 bases, with 12 bases between. CDR3 in amino acids: CASSLGGETYEQYF. CDR3 coding DNA: TGTGCCAGCAGCCTAGGGGGGGAGACCTACGAGCAGTACTTC.

The gene calls are TRBV9 and TRBJ1-2; TRBD1 matches at 8 bases. Unmatched junction bases numbered 6, after V lost 4 bases and J lost 7 bases. CDR3 length: 13 residues. Germline V lookup: CDR1 SGDLS, CDR2 YYNGEE. CDR3 DNA: TGTGCCAGCAGCAATGGACAGGGTGGTGGCTACACCTTC. As protein: CASSNGQGGGYTF.

The chain recombines TRBV27 with TRBJ2-2; the match to TRBD1 covers 8 bases. This CDR3 spans 16 amino acids. From germline, CDR1 is MNHEY and CDR2 SMNVEV (reference sequence). Trimming cost V 6 bases and J 0 bases; bases outside gene matches: 6. CDR3 DNA sequence: TGTGCCAGCAGCTTTAACAGGGGGGCGAACACCGGGGAGCTGTTTTTT. It codes for CASSFNRGANTGELFF.